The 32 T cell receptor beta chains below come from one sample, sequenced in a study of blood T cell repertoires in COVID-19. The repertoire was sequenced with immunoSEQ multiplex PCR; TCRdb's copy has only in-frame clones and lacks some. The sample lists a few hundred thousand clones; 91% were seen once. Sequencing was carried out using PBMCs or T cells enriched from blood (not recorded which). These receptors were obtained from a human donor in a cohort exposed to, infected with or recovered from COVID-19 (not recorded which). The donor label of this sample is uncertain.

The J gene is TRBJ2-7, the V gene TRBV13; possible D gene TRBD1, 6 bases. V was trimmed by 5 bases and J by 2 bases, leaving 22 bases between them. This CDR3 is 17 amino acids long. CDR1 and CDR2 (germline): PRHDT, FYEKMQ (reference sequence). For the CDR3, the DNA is TGTGCCAGCAGCCCCAGGGTCCCACAGGGTGGAACCTACGAGCAGTACTTC. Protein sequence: CASSPRVPQGGTYEQYF.

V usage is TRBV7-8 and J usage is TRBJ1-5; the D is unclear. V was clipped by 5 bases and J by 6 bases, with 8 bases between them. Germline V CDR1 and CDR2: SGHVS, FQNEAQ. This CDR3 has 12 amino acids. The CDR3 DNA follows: TGTGCCAGCAGCCGGCTGGCTCAGCCCCAGCATTTT. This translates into CASSRLAQPQHF.

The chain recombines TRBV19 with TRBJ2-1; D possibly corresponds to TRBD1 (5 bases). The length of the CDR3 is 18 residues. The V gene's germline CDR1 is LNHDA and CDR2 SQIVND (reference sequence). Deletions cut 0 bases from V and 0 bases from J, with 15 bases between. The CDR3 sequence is CASSIDHPRQSSYNEQFF. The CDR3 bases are TGTGCCAGTAGTATAGATCACCCCAGACAGAGCTCCTACAATGAGCAGTTCTTC.

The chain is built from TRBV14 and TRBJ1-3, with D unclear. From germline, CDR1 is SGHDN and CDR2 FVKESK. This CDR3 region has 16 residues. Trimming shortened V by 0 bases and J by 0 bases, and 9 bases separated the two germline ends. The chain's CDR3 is CASSQDAGFSGNTIYF. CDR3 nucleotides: TGTGCCAGCAGCCAAGACGCAGGTTTCTCTGGAAACACCATATATTTT.

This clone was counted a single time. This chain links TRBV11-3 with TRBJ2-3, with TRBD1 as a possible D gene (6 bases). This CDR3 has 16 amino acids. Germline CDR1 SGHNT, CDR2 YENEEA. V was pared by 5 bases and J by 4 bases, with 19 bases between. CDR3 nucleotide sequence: TGTGCCAGCAGCCCCAGTGGGATTGGGGGCCCAGATACGCAGTATTTT. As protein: CASSPSGIGGPDTQYF.

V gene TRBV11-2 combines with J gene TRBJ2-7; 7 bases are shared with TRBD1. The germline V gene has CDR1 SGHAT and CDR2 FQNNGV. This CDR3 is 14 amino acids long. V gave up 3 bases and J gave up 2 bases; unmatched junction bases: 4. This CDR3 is CASSFPGQTYEQYF. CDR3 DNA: TGTGCCAGCAGCTTCCCGGGACAGACCTACGAGCAGTACTTC.

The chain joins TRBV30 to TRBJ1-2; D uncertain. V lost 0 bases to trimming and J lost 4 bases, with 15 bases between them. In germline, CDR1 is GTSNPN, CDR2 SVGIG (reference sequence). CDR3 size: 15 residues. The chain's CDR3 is CAWSVSVATRYGYTF. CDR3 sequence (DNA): TGTGCCTGGAGTGTTTCCGTGGCAACCCGCTATGGCTACACCTTC.

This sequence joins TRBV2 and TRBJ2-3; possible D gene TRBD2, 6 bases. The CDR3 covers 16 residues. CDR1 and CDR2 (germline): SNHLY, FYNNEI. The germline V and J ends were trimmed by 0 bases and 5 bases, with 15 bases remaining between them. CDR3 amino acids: CASSEALRGYGDTQYF. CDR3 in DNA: TGTGCCAGCAGTGAAGCGCTTCGGGGGTATGGAGATACGCAGTATTTT.

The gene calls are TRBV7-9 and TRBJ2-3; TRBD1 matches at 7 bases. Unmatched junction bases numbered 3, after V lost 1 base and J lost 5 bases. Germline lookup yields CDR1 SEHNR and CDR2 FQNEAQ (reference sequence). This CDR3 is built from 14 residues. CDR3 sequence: CASSLGNRGDTQYF. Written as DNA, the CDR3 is TGTGCCAGCAGCTTAGGGAACAGGGGAGATACGCAGTATTTT.

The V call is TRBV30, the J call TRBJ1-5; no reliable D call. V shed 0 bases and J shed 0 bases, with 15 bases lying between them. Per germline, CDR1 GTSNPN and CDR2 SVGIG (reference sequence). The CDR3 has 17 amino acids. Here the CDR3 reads CAWSVRRRQSSNQPQHF. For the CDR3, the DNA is TGTGCCTGGAGTGTACGGCGGCGTCAGAGTAGCAATCAGCCCCAGCATTTT.

CDR3 sequence (DNA): TGCGCCAGCAGCTTGGAAGGAGCGATTTCAGGGGTGGCGGAGACCCAGTACTTC. This codes for CASSLEGAISGVAETQYF. The chain combines TRBV5-1 with TRBJ2-5; D may be TRBD1 (6 bases). Germline CDR1 is SGHRS and CDR2 is YFSETQ. This CDR3 has 18 residues. V gave up 0 bases and J gave up 5 bases, with 23 bases separating them.

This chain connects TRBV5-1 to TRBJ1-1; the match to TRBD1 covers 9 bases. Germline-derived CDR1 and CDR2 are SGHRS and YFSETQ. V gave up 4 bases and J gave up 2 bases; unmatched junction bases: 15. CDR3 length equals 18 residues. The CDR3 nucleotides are TGCGCCAGCAGCCGCAAAGGGACAGGGAGTGTGGTAAACACTGAAGCTTTCTTT. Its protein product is CASSRKGTGSVVNTEAFF. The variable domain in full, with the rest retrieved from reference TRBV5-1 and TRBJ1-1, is KAGVTQTPRYLIKTRGQQVTLSCSPISGHRSVSWYQQTPGQGLQFLFEYFSETQRNKGNFPGRFSGRQFSNSRSEMNVSTLELGDSALYLCASSRKGTGSVVNTEAFFGQGTRLTVV.

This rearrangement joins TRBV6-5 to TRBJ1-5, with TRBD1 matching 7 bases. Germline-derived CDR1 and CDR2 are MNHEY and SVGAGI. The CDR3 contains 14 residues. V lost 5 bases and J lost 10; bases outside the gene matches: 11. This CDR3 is CASSTGQRTEPQHF. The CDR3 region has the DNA TGTGCCAGCAGTACGGGACAGCGGACAGAACCCCAGCATTTT.

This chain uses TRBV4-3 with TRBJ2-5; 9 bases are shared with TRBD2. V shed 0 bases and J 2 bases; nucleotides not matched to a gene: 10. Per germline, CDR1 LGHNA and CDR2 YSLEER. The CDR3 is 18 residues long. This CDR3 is CASSQERIDSGGQETQYF. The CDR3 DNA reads TGCGCCAGCAGCCAAGAAAGGATCGATAGCGGGGGACAAGAGACCCAGTACTTC.

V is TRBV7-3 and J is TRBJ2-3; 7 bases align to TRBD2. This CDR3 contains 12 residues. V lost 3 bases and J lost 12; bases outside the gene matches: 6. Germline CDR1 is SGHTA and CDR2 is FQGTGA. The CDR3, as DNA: TGTGCCAGCAGCTTCGGGGGAGGGCTTCAGTATTTT. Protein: CASSFGGGLQYF. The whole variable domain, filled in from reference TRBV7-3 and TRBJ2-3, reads GAGVSQTPSNKVTEKGKYVELRCDPISGHTALYWYRQSLGQGPEFLIYFQGTGAADDSGLPNDRFFAVRPEGSVSTLKIQRTERGDSAVYLCASSFGGGLQYFGPGTRLTVL.

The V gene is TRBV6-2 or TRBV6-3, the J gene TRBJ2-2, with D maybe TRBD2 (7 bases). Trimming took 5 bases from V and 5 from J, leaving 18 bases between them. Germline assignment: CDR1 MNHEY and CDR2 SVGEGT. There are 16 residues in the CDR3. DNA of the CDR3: TGTGCCAGCAGTCCCAGAAGGGGGGGCCGGACCGGGGAGCTGTTTTTT. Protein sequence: CASSPRRGGRTGELFF.

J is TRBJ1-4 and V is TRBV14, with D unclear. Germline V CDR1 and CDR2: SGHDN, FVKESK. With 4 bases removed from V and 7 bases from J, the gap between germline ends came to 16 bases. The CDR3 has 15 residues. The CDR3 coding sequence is TGTGCCAGCAGCCCCCGAGTGGGAAGCGGTGAAAAACTGTTTTTT. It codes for CASSPRVGSGEKLFF.

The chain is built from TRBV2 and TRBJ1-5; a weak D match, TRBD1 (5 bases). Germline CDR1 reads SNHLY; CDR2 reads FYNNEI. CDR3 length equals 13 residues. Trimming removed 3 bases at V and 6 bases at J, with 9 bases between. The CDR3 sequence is CASSDRVSQPQHF. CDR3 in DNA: TGTGCCAGCAGTGACAGGGTTTCTCAGCCCCAGCATTTT.

In nucleotides, the CDR3 is TGTGCCAGCAGTTCCATTACAGTCCGGAAGACTGAAGCTTTCTTT. It is translated as CASSSITVRKTEAFF. V gene TRBV2 combines with J gene TRBJ1-1; D not certain. The CDR3 length is 15 residues. V was cut by 5 bases and J by 5 bases, with 18 bases left in between. CDR1 SNHLY and CDR2 FYNNEI come from the germline V gene.

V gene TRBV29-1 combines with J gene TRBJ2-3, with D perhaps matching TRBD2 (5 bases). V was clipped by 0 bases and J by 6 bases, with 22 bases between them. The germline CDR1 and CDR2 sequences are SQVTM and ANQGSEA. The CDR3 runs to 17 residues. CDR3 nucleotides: TGCAGCGTTGAAGACTGGAGGCAGGACCTAGCCGGGGATACGCAGTATTTT. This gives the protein CSVEDWRQDLAGDTQYF.

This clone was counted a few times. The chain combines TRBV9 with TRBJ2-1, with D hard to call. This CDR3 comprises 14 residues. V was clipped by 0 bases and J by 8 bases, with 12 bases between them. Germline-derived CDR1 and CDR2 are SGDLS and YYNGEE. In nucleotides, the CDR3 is TGTGCCAGCAGCGTAGAAGGTAGCTGGGATGAGCAGTTCTTC. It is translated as CASSVEGSWDEQFF.

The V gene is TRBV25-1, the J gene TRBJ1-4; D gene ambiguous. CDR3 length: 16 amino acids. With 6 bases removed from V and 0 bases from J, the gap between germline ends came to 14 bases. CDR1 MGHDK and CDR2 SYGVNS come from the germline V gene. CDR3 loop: CASSARTTSTNEKLFF. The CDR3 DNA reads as TGTGCCAGCAGCGCCCGTACTACTTCAACTAATGAAAAACTGTTTTTT. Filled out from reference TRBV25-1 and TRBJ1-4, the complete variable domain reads EADIYQTPRYLVIGTGKKITLECSQTMGHDKMYWYQQDPGMELHLIHYSYGVNSTEKGDLSSESTVSRIRTEHFPLTLESARPSHTSQYLCASSARTTSTNEKLFFGSGTQLSVL.

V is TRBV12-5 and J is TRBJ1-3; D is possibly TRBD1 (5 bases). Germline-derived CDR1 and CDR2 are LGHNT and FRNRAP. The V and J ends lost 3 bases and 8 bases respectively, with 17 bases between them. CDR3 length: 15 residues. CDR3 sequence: CASGFGGFFKDTIYF. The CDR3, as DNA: TGTGCTAGTGGTTTCGGGGGGTTCTTTAAGGACACCATATATTTT.

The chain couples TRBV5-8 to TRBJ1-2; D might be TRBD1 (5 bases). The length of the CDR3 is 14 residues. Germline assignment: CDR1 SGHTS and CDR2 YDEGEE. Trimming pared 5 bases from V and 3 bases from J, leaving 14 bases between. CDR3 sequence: CASSSDRNDYGYTF. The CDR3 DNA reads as TGTGCCAGCAGTTCTGACAGAAACGACTATGGCTACACCTTC.

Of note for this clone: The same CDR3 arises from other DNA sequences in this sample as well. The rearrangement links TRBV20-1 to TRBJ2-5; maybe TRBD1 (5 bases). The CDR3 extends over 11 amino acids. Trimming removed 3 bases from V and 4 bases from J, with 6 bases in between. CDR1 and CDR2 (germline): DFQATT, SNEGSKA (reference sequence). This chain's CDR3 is CSASQGETQYF. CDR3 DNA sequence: TGCAGTGCTAGCCAGGGAGAGACCCAGTACTTC.

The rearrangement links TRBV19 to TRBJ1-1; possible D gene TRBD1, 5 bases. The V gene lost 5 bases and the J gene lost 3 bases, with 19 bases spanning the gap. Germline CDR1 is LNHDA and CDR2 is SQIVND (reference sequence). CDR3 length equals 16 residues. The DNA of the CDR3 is TGTGCCAGTAGTCTCTCCGGGGTGGGGGGTGACACTGAAGCTTTCTTT. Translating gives CASSLSGVGGDTEAFF. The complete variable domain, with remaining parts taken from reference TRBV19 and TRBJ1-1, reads DGGITQSPKYLFRKEGQNVTLSCEQNLNHDAMYWYRQDPGQGLRLIYYSQIVNDFQKGDIAEGYSVSREKKESFPLTVTSAQKNPTAFYLCASSLSGVGGDTEAFFGQGTRLTVV.

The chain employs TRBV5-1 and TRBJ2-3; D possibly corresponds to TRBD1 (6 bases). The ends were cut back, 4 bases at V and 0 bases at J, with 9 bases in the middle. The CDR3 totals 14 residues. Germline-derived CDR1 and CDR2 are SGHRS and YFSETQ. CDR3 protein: CASSTDRSTDTQYF. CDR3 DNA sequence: TGCGCCAGCAGCACCGACAGGAGCACAGATACGCAGTATTTT.

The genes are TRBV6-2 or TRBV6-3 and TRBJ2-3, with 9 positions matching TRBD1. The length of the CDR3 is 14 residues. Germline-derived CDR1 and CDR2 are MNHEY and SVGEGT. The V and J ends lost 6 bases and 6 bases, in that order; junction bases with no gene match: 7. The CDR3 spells CASSSGQGRDTQYF. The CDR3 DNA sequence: TGTGCCAGCAGCTCCGGACAGGGGAGGGATACGCAGTATTTT.

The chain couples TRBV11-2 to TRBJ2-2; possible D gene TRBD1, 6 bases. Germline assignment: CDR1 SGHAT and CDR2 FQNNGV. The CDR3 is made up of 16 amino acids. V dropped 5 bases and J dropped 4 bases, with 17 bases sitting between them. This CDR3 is CASSQGQAERTGELFF. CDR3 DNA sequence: TGTGCCAGCAGCCAGGGACAAGCGGAACGCACCGGGGAGCTGTTTTTT.

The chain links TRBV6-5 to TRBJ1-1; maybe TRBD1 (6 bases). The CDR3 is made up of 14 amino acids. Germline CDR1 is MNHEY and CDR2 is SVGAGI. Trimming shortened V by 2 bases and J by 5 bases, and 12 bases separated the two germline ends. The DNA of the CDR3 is TGTGCCAGCAGTTACAGCACGGGACATACTGAAGCTTTCTTT. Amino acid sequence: CASSYSTGHTEAFF.

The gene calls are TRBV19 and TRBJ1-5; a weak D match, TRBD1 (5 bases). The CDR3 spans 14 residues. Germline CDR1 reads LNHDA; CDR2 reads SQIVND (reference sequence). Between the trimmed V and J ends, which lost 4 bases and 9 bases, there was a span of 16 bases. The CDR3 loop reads CASSRGRGMGPQHF. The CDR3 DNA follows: TGTGCCAGTAGTAGGGGACGGGGGATGGGGCCCCAGCATTTT. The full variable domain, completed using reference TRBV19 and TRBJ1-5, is DGGITQSPKYLFRKEGQNVTLSCEQNLNHDAMYWYRQDPGQGLRLIYYSQIVNDFQKGDIAEGYSVSREKKESFPLTVTSAQKNPTAFYLCASSRGRGMGPQHFGDGTRLSIL.

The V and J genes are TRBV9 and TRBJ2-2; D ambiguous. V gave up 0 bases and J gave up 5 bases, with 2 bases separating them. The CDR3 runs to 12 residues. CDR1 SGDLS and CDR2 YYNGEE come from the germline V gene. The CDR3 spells CASSVATGELFF. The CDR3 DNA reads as TGTGCCAGCAGCGTAGCTACCGGGGAGCTGTTTTTT.